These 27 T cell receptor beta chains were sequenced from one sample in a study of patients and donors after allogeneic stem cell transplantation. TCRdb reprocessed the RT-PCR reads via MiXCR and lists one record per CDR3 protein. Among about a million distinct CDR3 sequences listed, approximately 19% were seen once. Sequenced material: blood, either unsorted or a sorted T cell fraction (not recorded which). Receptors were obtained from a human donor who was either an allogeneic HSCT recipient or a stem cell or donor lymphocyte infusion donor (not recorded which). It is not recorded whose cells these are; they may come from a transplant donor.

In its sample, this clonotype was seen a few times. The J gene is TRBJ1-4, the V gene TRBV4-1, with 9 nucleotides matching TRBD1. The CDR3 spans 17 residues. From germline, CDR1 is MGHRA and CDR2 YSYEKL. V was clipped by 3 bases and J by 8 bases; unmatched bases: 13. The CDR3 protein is CASSQAPGQGWEEKLFF. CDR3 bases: TGCGCCAGCAGCCAGGCCCCGGGACAGGGCTGGGAGGAAAAACTGTTTTTT.

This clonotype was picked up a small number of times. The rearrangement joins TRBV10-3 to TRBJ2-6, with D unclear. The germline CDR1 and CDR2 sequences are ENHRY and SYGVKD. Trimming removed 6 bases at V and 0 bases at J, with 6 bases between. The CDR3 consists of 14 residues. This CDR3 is CAIRPVSGANVLTF. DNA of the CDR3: TGTGCCATCAGGCCCGTCTCTGGGGCCAACGTCCTGACTTTC.

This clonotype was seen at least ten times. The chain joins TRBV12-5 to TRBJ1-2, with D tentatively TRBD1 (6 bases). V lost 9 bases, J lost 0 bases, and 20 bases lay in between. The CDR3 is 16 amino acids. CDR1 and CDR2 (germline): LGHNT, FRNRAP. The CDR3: CARESRGHRSNYGYTF. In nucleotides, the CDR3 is TGTGCTAGAGAGTCCAGGGGACACAGATCTAACTATGGCTACACCTTC. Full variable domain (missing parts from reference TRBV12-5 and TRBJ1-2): DARVTQTPRHKVTEMGQEVTMRCQPILGHNTVFWYRQTMMQGLELLAYFRNRAPLDDSGMPKDRFSAEMPDATLATLKIQPSEPRDSAVYFCARESRGHRSNYGYTFGSGTRLTVV.

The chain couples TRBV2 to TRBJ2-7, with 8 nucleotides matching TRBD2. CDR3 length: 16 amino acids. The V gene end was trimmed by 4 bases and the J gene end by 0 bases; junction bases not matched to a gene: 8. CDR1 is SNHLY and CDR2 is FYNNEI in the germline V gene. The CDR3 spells CASSGGGGGYSYEQYF. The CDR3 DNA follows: TGTGCCAGCAGTGGTGGGGGCGGGGGGTACTCCTACGAGCAGTACTTC. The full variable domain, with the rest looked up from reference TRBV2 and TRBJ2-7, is EPEVTQTPSHQVTQMGQEVILRCVPISNHLYFYWYRQILGQKVEFLVSFYNNEISEKSEIFDDQFSVERPDGSNFTLKIRSTKLEDSAMYFCASSGGGGGYSYEQYFGPGTRLTVT.

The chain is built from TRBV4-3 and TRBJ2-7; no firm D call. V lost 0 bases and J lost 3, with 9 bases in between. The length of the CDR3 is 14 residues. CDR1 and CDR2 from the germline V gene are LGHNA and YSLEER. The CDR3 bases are TGCGCCAGCAGCCAAGATCCCGACGGCTACGAGCAGTACTTC. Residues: CASSQDPDGYEQYF.

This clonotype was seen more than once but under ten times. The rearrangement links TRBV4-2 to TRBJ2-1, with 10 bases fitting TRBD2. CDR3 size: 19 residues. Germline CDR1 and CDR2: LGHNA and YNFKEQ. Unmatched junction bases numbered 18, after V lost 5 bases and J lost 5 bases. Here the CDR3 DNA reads TGTGCCAGCAGCACCTGGGGGACTAGCGACCCAAGAAGCGACAATGAGCAGTTCTTC. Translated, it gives CASSTWGTSDPRSDNEQFF.

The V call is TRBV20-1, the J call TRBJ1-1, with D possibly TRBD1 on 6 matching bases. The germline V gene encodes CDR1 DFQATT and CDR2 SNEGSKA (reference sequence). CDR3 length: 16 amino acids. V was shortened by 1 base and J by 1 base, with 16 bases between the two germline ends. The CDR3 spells CSARGQKGGTNTEAFF. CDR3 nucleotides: TGCAGTGCTAGAGGGCAGAAGGGGGGGACGAACACTGAAGCTTTCTTT.

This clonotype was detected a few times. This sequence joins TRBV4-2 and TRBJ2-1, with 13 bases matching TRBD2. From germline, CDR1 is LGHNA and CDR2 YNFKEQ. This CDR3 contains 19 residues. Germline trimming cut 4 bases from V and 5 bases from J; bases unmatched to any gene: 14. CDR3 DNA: TGTGCCAGCAGCCTCGTGGGGACTAGCGGGGCTTCCAAGGACAATGAGCAGTTCTTC. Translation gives CASSLVGTSGASKDNEQFF.

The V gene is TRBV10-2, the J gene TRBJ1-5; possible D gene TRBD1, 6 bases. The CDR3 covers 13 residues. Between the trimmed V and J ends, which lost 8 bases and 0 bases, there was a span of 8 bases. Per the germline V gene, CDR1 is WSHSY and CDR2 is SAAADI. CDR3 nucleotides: TGCGCCAGCGGACAGCTTAGCAATCAGCCCCAGCATTTT. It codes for CASGQLSNQPQHF.

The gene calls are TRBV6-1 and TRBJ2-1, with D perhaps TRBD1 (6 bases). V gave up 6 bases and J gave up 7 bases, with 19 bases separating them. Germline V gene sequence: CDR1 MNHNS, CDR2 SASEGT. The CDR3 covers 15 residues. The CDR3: CASSPGGPGSNEQFF. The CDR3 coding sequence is TGTGCCAGCAGCCCTGGGGGCCCCGGGTCGAATGAGCAGTTCTTC.

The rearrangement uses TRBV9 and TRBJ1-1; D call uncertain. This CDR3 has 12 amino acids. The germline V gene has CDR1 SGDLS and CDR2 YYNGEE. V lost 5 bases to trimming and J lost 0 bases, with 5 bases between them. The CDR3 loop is CASREMNTEAFF. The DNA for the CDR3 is TGTGCCAGCAGGGAAATGAACACTGAAGCTTTCTTT.

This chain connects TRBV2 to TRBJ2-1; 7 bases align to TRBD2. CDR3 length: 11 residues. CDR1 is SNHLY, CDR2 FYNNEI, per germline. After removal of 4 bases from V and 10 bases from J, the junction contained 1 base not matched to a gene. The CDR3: CASSVRGEQFF. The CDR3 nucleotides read TGTGCCAGCAGTGTGCGGGGGGAGCAGTTCTTC.

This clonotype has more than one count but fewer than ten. CDR3 coding DNA: TGTGCCAGCAGCCGGTCAGACGTCTGGGCCCTAGGAGAGACCCAGTACTTC. It translates to CASSRSDVWALGETQYF. The V and J genes are TRBV4-2 and TRBJ2-5; the D is unclear. In germline, CDR1 is LGHNA, CDR2 YNFKEQ. CDR3 length: 17 amino acids. V dropped 4 bases and J dropped 4 bases, with 22 bases sitting between them.

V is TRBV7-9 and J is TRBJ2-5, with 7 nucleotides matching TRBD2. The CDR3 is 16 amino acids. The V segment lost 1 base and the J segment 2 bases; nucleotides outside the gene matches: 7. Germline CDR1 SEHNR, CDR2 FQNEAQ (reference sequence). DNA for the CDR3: TGTGCCAGCAGCTTAGTCGGTCGCGGGGGACAAGAGACCCAGTACTTC. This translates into CASSLVGRGGQETQYF.

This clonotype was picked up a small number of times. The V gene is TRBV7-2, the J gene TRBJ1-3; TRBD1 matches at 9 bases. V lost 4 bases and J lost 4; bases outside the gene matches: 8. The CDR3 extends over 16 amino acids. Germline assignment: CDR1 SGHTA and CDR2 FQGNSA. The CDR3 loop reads CASSSLQGAAGNTIYF. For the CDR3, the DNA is TGTGCCAGCAGCTCGCTACAGGGGGCTGCGGGAAACACCATATATTTT.

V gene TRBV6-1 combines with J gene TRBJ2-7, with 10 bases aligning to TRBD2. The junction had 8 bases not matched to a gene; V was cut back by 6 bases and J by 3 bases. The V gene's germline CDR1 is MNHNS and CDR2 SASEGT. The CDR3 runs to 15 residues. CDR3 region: CASSHLAGVRYEQYF. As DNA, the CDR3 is TGTGCCAGCAGCCACCTAGCGGGAGTGCGCTACGAGCAGTACTTC.

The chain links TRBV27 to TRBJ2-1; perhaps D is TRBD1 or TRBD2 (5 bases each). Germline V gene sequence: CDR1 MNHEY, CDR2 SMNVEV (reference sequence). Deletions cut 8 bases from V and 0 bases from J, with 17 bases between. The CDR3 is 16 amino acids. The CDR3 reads CASSYRGRSSYNEQFF. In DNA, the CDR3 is TGTGCCAGCTCCTACCGGGGCCGGAGCTCCTACAATGAGCAGTTCTTC.

DNA of the CDR3: TGTGCCAGCAGGCCGGGACGGATTATGAACACTGAAGCTTTCTTT. This gives the protein CASRPGRIMNTEAFF. This rearrangement joins TRBV12-3 or TRBV12-4 to TRBJ1-1; a weak D match, TRBD1 (5 bases). The CDR3 has 15 residues. Deletions cut 6 bases from V and 0 bases from J, with 14 bases between.

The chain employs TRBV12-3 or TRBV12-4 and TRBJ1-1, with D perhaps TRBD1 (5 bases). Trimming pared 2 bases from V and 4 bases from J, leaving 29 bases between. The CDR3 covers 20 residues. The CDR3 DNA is TGTGCCAGCAGTTTACTCCATTTGGACCGGGACCGAAGAGTAGGCACTGAAGCTTTCTTT. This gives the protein CASSLLHLDRDRRVGTEAFF.

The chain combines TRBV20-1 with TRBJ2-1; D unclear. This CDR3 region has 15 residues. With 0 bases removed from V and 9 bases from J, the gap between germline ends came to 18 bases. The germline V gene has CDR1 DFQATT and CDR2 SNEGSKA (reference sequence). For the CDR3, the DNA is TGCAGTGCTAGAGAAGCCATCGCTACCCCTCGTGAGCAGTTCTTC. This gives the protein CSAREAIATPREQFF.

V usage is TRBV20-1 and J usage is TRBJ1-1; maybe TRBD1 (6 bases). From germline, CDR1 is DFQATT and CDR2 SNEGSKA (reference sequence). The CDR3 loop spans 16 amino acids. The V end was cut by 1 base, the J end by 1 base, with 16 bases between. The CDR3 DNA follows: TGCAGTGCTAGAGCTTTGGGGGCGCCGGAGAACACTGAAGCTTTCTTT. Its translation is CSARALGAPENTEAFF.

The CDR3 region has the DNA TGTGCCACCAGCAGAGATATTAGTGGCTCCTACAATGAGCAGTTCTTC. This gives the protein CATSRDISGSYNEQFF. The V gene is TRBV15, the J gene TRBJ2-1; D gene ambiguous. Trimming left V 0 bases short and J 0 bases short, with 9 bases between. Per germline, CDR1 LNHNV and CDR2 YYDKDF (reference sequence). The CDR3 runs to 16 residues.

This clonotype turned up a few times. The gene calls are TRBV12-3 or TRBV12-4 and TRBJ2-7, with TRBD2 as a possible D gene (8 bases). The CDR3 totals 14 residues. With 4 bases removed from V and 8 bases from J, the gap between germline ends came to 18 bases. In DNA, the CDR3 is TGTGCCAGCAGTTCAACGACAGGGACTAGGAAGCAGTACTTC. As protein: CASSSTTGTRKQYF.

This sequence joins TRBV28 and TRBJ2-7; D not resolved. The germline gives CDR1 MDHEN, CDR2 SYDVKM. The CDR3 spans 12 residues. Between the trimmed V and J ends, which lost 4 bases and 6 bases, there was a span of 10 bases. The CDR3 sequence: CASSSSMTEQYF. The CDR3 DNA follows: TGTGCCAGCAGTTCGTCTATGACCGAGCAGTACTTC.

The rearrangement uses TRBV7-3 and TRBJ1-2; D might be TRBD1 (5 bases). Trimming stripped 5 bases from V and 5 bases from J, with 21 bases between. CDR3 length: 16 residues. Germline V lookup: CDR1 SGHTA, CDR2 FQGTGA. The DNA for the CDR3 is TGTGCCAGCAGCCAAGGTGGGGCTGTAGGCCCTTATGGCTACACCTTC. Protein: CASSQGGAVGPYGYTF.

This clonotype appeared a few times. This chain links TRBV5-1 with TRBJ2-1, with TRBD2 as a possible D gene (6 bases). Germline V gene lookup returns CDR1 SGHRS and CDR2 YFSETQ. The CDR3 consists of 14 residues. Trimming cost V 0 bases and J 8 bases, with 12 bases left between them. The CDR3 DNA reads TGCGCCAGCAGCTTGGAGCTAGCGACGGATGAGCAGTTCTTC. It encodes CASSLELATDEQFF.

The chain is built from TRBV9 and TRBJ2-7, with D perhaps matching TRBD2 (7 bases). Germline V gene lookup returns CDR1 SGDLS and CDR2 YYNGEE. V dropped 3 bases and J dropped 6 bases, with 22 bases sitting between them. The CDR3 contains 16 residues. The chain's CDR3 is CASSARGGGSGVEQYF. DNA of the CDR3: TGTGCCAGCAGCGCTCGGGGCGGGGGCAGTGGTGTCGAGCAGTACTTC.